The clone carrying this T cell receptor (beta chain) was observed many times. This record comes from a study of human T cells and chemical hapten exposure. Overall study context: Affected patients, primarily female, had alopecia areata, totalis or universalis.

The sample's time point: patch test 1, 2 weeks after DPC sensitization. Treatment of the sample: therapeutic diphenylcyclopropenone sensitization with weekly scalp DPC. The authors' total RNA extraction used unfractionated whole blood. Individual cDNA molecules in this library carried unique molecular identifiers. From the RACE reads, TCRdb called clonotypes with MiXCR, one entry per CDR3 protein. The sample has about 49,000 distinct CDR3 sequences, less than 10% seen once. The TCR sequence derives from a woman between 45 and 65 years old with alopecia areata. Some clones in this sample may be carry-over from other donors' samples. The sequences come from whole blood, collected in connection with sensitization to the hapten diphenylcyclopropenone (DPC).

The CDR3 loop reads CASSQEQGHSGNTIYF. In DNA, the CDR3 is TGCGCCAGCAGCCAGGAACAGGGCCACTCTGGAAACACCATATATTTT. The chain carries TRBV4-3 and TRBJ1-3, with D possibly matching TRBD1 (6 bases). Trimming shortened V by 3 bases and J by 0 bases, and 12 bases separated the two germline ends. Germline V gives CDR1 LGHNA, CDR2 YSLEER. This CDR3 has 16 amino acids.